Each of the 19 T cell receptor beta chains below was sequenced from the same sample in a study of neurological immune-mediated disorders. TCRdb re-called the 5' RACE reads with MiXCR, one entry per CDR3 protein. The sample records roughly 44,000 distinct CDR3 sequences, under 6.5% being singletons. The sample taken for sequencing was CD4+ T cells from blood. These receptors originate from a woman aged 40 to 50 in good health.

This clonotype was detected many times. The V gene is TRBV5-1, the J gene TRBJ2-5; a possible D gene is TRBD1 (6 bases). The V gene's germline CDR1 is SGHRS and CDR2 YFSETQ. The CDR3 loop spans 15 amino acids. The ends were cut back, 3 bases at V and 3 bases at J, with 15 bases in the middle. This CDR3 is CASSSDRSSEETQYF. CDR3 bases: TGCGCCAGCAGCTCCGACAGGTCTTCGGAAGAGACCCAGTACTTC.

Only a few counts were recorded for this clonotype. The chain couples TRBV3-1 to TRBJ2-5; TRBD2 matches 11 bases. The V segment lost 1 base and the J segment 0 bases; nucleotides outside the gene matches: 16. CDR3 length equals 21 residues. Germline loops: CDR1 LGHDT, CDR2 YNNKEL (reference sequence). CDR3 residues: CASSQGGWGLAGGLNQETQYF. As DNA, the CDR3 is TGTGCCAGCAGCCAAGGGGGTTGGGGGCTAGCGGGAGGACTGAACCAAGAGACCCAGTACTTC.

This clonotype has a count of ten or more. The rearrangement uses TRBV7-6 and TRBJ2-1, with 9 positions matching TRBD1. The CDR3 loop spans 14 amino acids. The germline V gene has CDR1 SGHVS and CDR2 FNYEAQ. Trimming cost V 1 base and J 6 bases; bases outside gene matches: 1. CDR3 region: CASSLGTGVNEQFF. The CDR3, as DNA: TGTGCCAGCAGCTTAGGGACAGGGGTCAATGAGCAGTTCTTC.

The V call is TRBV12-3 or TRBV12-4, the J call TRBJ1-6; 10 bases agree with TRBD1. CDR3 length: 14 amino acids. After removal of 6 bases from V and 14 bases from J, the junction contained 10 bases not matched to a gene. The CDR3 DNA reads as TGTGCCAGCAGGGGGACAGGGGAAGTGAAGTCCCTCCACTTT. This translates into CASRGTGEVKSLHF.

This clonotype was detected ten times or more. V is TRBV7-2 and J is TRBJ2-2; TRBD2 agrees at 9 bases. V trimming: 5 bases; J trimming: 0 bases; junction bases outside the gene matches: 10. The CDR3 extends over 18 amino acids. The germline V gene encodes CDR1 SGHTA and CDR2 FQGNSA. This CDR3 reads CASSIGILAGPNTGELFF. CDR3 nucleotide sequence: TGTGCCAGCAGCATAGGGATTCTAGCGGGGCCGAACACCGGGGAGCTGTTTTTT.

This clonotype was recorded at least ten times. The chain uses TRBV12-3 or TRBV12-4 and TRBJ2-3, with a weak D call TRBD2 (6 bases). The CDR3 is 17 amino acids. The germline V and J ends were trimmed by 5 bases and 1 base, with 19 bases remaining between them. CDR3 protein: CASSRRLDSGGTDTQYF. The CDR3 coding sequence is TGTGCCAGCAGTCGACGACTCGATAGCGGCGGCACAGATACGCAGTATTTT.

This clonotype has ten or more counts. The chain recombines TRBV20-1 with TRBJ2-1; 7 bases align to TRBD1. Germline V gene sequence: CDR1 DFQATT, CDR2 SNEGSKA (reference sequence). The length of the CDR3 is 12 residues. V dropped 4 bases and J dropped 8; count of bases not matched to a gene: 5. CDR3 region: CSATQGLDEQFF. CDR3 nucleotide sequence: TGCAGTGCTACACAGGGGTTGGATGAGCAGTTCTTC.

The sample holds many counts of this clonotype. The chain carries TRBV12-3 or TRBV12-4 and TRBJ2-3; D is ambiguous. The CDR3 is 14 residues long. V was trimmed by 2 bases and J by 1 base, leaving 7 bases between them. CDR3 amino acids: CASSLSLRTDTQYF. Written as DNA, the CDR3 is TGTGCCAGCAGTTTATCTTTACGCACAGATACGCAGTATTTT.

This clonotype came up many times. The chain employs TRBV28 and TRBJ2-7; 9 bases match TRBD2. V lost 10 bases and J lost 0; bases outside the gene matches: 7. Germline CDR1 is MDHEN and CDR2 is SYDVKM. The CDR3 length is 14 residues. For the CDR3, the DNA is TGTGCCACCACTAGCGGGCTTAGCTCCTACGAGCAGTACTTC. Translation: CATTSGLSSYEQYF.

The chain uses TRBV12-3 or TRBV12-4 and TRBJ2-3; the match to TRBD2 covers 9 bases. The CDR3 length is 14 residues. Trimming took 6 bases from V and 5 from J; bases not matched to a gene: 6. The CDR3 loop is CASSPAGGIDTQYF. In nucleotides, the CDR3 is TGTGCCAGCAGCCCAGCGGGAGGAATAGATACGCAGTATTTT.

This clonotype has a count of ten or more. The CDR3 bases are TGTGCCAGCAGTTTTAGGGACTTGTGGTCTGGGGCCAACGTCCTGACTTTC. Translating gives CASSFRDLWSGANVLTF. The chain joins TRBV12-3 or TRBV12-4 to TRBJ2-6, with D perhaps TRBD2 (6 bases). There are 17 residues in the CDR3. Trimming shortened V by 3 bases and J by 1 base, and 13 bases separated the two germline ends.

This clonotype was observed at least ten times. V is TRBV25-1 and J is TRBJ2-3; a possible D gene is TRBD2 (6 bases). Per the germline V gene, CDR1 is MGHDK and CDR2 is SYGVNS. CDR3 length equals 15 residues. Trimming left V 5 bases short and J 5 bases short, with 17 bases between. CDR3: CASSPVQRAQDTQYF. The CDR3 DNA follows: TGTGCCAGCAGTCCTGTACAGCGGGCCCAAGATACGCAGTATTTT.

This clonotype was recorded many times. The genes are TRBV20-1 and TRBJ2-7, with 7 bases that match TRBD1. CDR3 length equals 15 residues. V was clipped by 4 bases and J by 1 base; unmatched bases: 10. Germline assignment: CDR1 DFQATT and CDR2 SNEGSKA (reference sequence). The CDR3 nucleotides read TGCAGTGCTACATCCTCCGAGACAGGGTCCTACGAGCAGTACTTC. Translation gives CSATSSETGSYEQYF.

The chain recombines TRBV19 with TRBJ1-5; unclear D gene. Germline lookup yields CDR1 LNHDA and CDR2 SQIVND (reference sequence). The CDR3 length is 12 residues. V was cut by 8 bases and J by 5 bases, with 10 bases left in between. CDR3 DNA sequence: TGTGCCAGTTCTATCCCCTATCAGCCCCAGCATTTT. It specifies CASSIPYQPQHF. Full variable domain (missing parts from reference TRBV19 and TRBJ1-5): DGGITQSPKYLFRKEGQNVTLSCEQNLNHDAMYWYRQDPGQGLRLIYYSQIVNDFQKGDIAEGYSVSREKKESFPLTVTSAQKNPTAFYLCASSIPYQPQHFGDGTRLSIL.

The J gene is TRBJ2-2, the V gene TRBV7-8; 8 bases are a match to TRBD1. The CDR3 has 18 residues. CDR1 is SGHVS and CDR2 is FQNEAQ in the germline V gene. Losses at the gene ends were 5 bases for V and 2 bases for J; bases not matched to a gene: 13. CDR3 DNA: TGTGCCAGCAGCCCCATACGCAGGGGGCTCGGAAACACCGGGGAGCTGTTTTTT. This codes for CASSPIRRGLGNTGELFF.

This clonotype was recorded many times. The chain is built from TRBV5-1 and TRBJ2-5; weak D call: TRBD2 (6 bases). Deletions cut 5 bases from V and 3 bases from J, with 14 bases between. Germline values: CDR1 SGHRS, CDR2 YFSETQ. The CDR3 extends over 14 amino acids. CDR3 sequence (DNA): TGCGCCAGCAGGATCGGGACTTCCAAAGAGACCCAGTACTTC. Amino acid sequence: CASRIGTSKETQYF.

This clonotype was counted many times. This chain connects TRBV20-1 to TRBJ2-7; D is unclear. V lost 6 bases and J lost 2, with 14 bases in between. Germline CDR1 reads DFQATT; CDR2 reads SNEGSKA (reference sequence). The CDR3 is 13 amino acids. The CDR3 DNA reads as TGCAGTGCCAAGGACGGACCAGCCTACGAGCAGTACTTC. Translating gives CSAKDGPAYEQYF.

This clonotype occurred many times. The J gene is TRBJ1-5, the V gene TRBV6-2 or TRBV6-3; D is perhaps TRBD1 (6 bases). The germline CDR1 and CDR2 sequences are MNHEY and SVGEGT. CDR3 length equals 16 residues. V dropped 6 bases and J dropped 2 bases, with 17 bases sitting between them. The CDR3 sequence is CASSIQGRLGNQPQHF. In nucleotides, the CDR3 is TGTGCCAGCAGCATTCAGGGGAGGCTAGGCAATCAGCCCCAGCATTTT.

This clonotype has only a few counts. This chain connects TRBV7-2 to TRBJ2-3; D gene uncertain. Germline V gene sequence: CDR1 SGHTA, CDR2 FQGNSA. The CDR3 is 14 amino acids. The germline V and J ends were trimmed by 5 bases and 4 bases, with 13 bases remaining between them. The CDR3 sequence: CASSPTLTADTQYF. The CDR3, as DNA: TGTGCCAGCAGCCCCACCCTAACCGCAGATACGCAGTATTTT.